This entry lists 5 T cell receptor beta chains sequenced from one sample in a study of T-cell reconstitution after alpha-beta-depleted transplantation in children. Molecular barcoding with unique molecular identifiers was used for the TCRbeta library. TCRdb analysed the PCR reads with MiXCR anew, one entry per CDR3 protein. The sample lists about 350,000 distinct CDR3 sequences; approximately 12% were seen once. The sample consisted of PBMCs, taken from the stem cell graft. The receptors shown here come from a human donor who donated a stem cell graft to a child with Fanconi anemia.

The V and J genes are TRBV6-1 and TRBJ2-3, with 10 bases matching TRBD2. The CDR3 runs 16 residues. After removal of 9 bases from V and 1 base from J, the junction contained 10 bases not matched to a gene. From germline, CDR1 is MNHNS and CDR2 SASEGT. The CDR3 sequence: CASEDFGTSGTDTQYF. The CDR3 coding sequence is TGTGCCAGTGAGGATTTCGGGACTAGCGGCACAGATACGCAGTATTTT.

A few counts support this clonotype. The V gene is TRBV10-3, the J gene TRBJ2-1; the D gene is possibly TRBD1 (5 bases). The CDR3 is 16 amino acids. Trimming shortened V by 4 bases and J by 4 bases, and 17 bases separated the two germline ends. Germline loops: CDR1 ENHRY, CDR2 SYGVKD. The CDR3 reads CAISVVRTLPYNEQFF. DNA for the CDR3: TGTGCCATCAGTGTGGTCCGGACATTGCCTTACAATGAGCAGTTCTTC.

This clonotype has a count of ten or more. The chain joins TRBV7-9 to TRBJ2-3, with 7 bases identical to TRBD1. CDR3 length equals 13 residues. V lost 11 bases to trimming and J lost 2 bases; unmatched junction nucleotides: 7. CDR1 is SEHNR and CDR2 is FQNEAQ in the germline V gene (reference sequence). Here the CDR3 reads CAFRTGLTDTQYF. The CDR3 nucleotides read TGTGCCTTTCGGACAGGACTCACAGATACGCAGTATTTT.

This clonotype has at least ten counts. The chain carries TRBV29-1 and TRBJ2-4; D ambiguous. The CDR3 has 12 residues. The V gene's germline CDR1 is SQVTM and CDR2 ANQGSEA. V lost 7 bases to trimming and J lost 0 bases, with 7 bases between them. The CDR3 protein is CSAHLAKNIQYF. DNA for the CDR3: TGCAGCGCCCACCTAGCCAAAAACATTCAGTACTTC.

This clonotype was picked up a small number of times. The CDR3 region is CASSLGGQGAEAFF. DNA for the CDR3: TGCGCCAGCAGCCTTGGCGGACAGGGGGCAGAGGCTTTCTTT. The chain recombines TRBV5-1 with TRBJ1-1, with 11 bases fitting TRBD1. There are 14 residues in the CDR3. V trimming: 4 bases; J trimming: 11 bases; junction bases outside the gene matches: 10. Germline V gene data show CDR1 as SGHRS and CDR2 as YFSETQ.